This is a list of T cell receptor beta chains from one sample in a study of blood T cell repertoires in COVID-19. TCRdb keeps only in-frame clones here, not all; method: immunoSEQ multiplex PCR. The sample consists of fewer than 400,000 clones, approximately 90% of them appearing once. Sequencing was done on a sample of PBMCs or T cells enriched from blood (not recorded which). The receptors here all came from a man aged 30 to 45 who had recovered from COVID-19. The CDR3 runs from the conserved cysteine through the conserved F or W.

cdr3_aa,v_call,j_call
CASSTENEKLFF,TRBV19,TRBJ1-4
CASSFQGNTEAFF,TRBV11-3,TRBJ1-1
CASSLLALEQFF,TRBV5-8,TRBJ2-1
CATSDPSQGESNYGYTF,TRBV24-1,TRBJ1-2
CASSSYAGRDQPQHF,TRBV6-5,TRBJ1-5
CASSYSQENGYTF,TRBV6-6,TRBJ1-2
CASSPSGRAYQETQYF,TRBV11-2,TRBJ2-5
CASSLRADTEAFF,TRBV7-9,TRBJ1-1
CASSFLTGVNYGYTF,TRBV5-4,TRBJ1-2
CASSLGADRDAYEQYF,TRBV5-5,TRBJ2-7
CASSELAGGPQETQYF,TRBV6-1,TRBJ2-5
CASSDRGSGSPLHF,TRBV6-4,TRBJ1-6
CSVSVWQGDGYTF,TRBV29-1,TRBJ1-2
CASSLDSVWTGELFF,TRBV5-6,TRBJ2-2
CASRQTGAQFTNEKLFF,TRBV19,TRBJ1-4
CASSIAGTGGTAEQYF,TRBV11-2,TRBJ2-7
CASSAGGPRNEQFF,TRBV10-2,TRBJ2-1
CASIPAGRQTNTEAFF,TRBV11-3,TRBJ1-1
CASSPPAGRYEQYF,TRBV18,TRBJ2-7
CASSPIGTGTEAFF,TRBV18,TRBJ1-1
CASRPDRVNSNQPQHF,TRBV19,TRBJ1-5
CASSVAGGARETQYF,TRBV9,TRBJ2-5
CASSLGRGRGSYNSPLHF,TRBV7-8,TRBJ1-6
CASSQSGTANTEAFF,TRBV16,TRBJ1-1
CATSRGGTGDYGYTF,TRBV15,TRBJ1-2
CASSDPGQTTDTQYF,TRBV2,TRBJ2-3
CASRRDRGENQPQHF,TRBV6-5,TRBJ1-5
CASSLGLGHQVYEQYF,TRBV7-9,TRBJ2-7
CASGTSGINEQFF,TRBV2,TRBJ2-1
CASSSDSAGKSQYF,TRBV11-2,TRBJ2-3
CASSSGTDYEQYF,TRBV5-1,TRBJ2-7
CASSGTSGTGYSPLHF,TRBV19,TRBJ1-6
CASSLRGGGYTF,TRBV13,TRBJ1-2
CASTAGRGGETQYF,TRBV11-3,TRBJ2-5
CASSYADRANYGYTF,TRBV6-5,TRBJ1-2
CASTGSGANVLTF,TRBV9,TRBJ2-6
CASSLDSINYGYTF,TRBV28,TRBJ1-2
CASSPPGQGNSPLHF,TRBV7-9,TRBJ1-6
CASRIGTARTGELFF,TRBV2,TRBJ2-2
CASSLNRDRGNYGYTF,TRBV7-6,TRBJ1-2
CASSIDRISNTGELFF,TRBV5-1,TRBJ2-2
CASSLAGRGGTDTQYF,TRBV5-4,TRBJ2-3
CASSSWTVNYGYTF,TRBV5-8,TRBJ1-2
CASSLEWGAKNIQYF,TRBV5-1,TRBJ2-4
CASSQEALLAGGRTDTQYF,TRBV4-2,TRBJ2-3
CATKPQGATEAFF,TRBV25-1,TRBJ1-1
CASSYAVGGSSYEQYF,TRBV5-1,TRBJ2-7
CASSIIQGSDTQYF,TRBV19,TRBJ2-3
CASSISGTLEQYF,TRBV19,TRBJ2-7
CASSLGGTGGTDEQFF,TRBV5-1,TRBJ2-1
CASSPLGSGSIGSYEQYF,TRBV18,TRBJ2-7
CASSEPRDSPANTEAFF,TRBV2,TRBJ1-1